This TCR beta chain was captured by sequencing in a study of T cell repertoires in aging, cancer and after chemotherapy. Overall study context: Paired samples before and after chemotherapy came from glioblastoma patients receiving temozolomide-based therapy. Study-level findings and limits: The repertoire data cannot show anything about immunological memory following chemotherapy. In each cancer cohort, median generation probability increased across chemotherapy, suggesting thymic output rebounded.

Germline values: CDR1 SGHDT, CDR2 YYEEEE. Trimming pared 2 bases from V and 3 bases from J, leaving 14 bases between. The CDR3 extends over 15 amino acids. Peripheral blood genomic DNA, not sorted cells or RNA, was the template. This clonotype is classed as medium-sized. No antigen is known for it. TRB rearrangements spanning V, D and J were amplified using mixed TRB-A/B primers. TCRdb redid the calling of the multiplex PCR reads with MiXCR, one entry per CDR3 protein. The sample lists about 680 distinct CDR3 sequences, around 20% occurring once. This rearrangement joins TRBV5-6 to TRBJ1-1; D might be TRBD1 (5 bases). This receptor was taken from a human donor with a solid tumor. The sample taken for sequencing was blood. Written as DNA, the CDR3 is TGTGCCAGCAGCTTATTGGCGGGGGGTCACACTGAAGCTTTCTTT. It specifies CASSLLAGGHTEAFF.